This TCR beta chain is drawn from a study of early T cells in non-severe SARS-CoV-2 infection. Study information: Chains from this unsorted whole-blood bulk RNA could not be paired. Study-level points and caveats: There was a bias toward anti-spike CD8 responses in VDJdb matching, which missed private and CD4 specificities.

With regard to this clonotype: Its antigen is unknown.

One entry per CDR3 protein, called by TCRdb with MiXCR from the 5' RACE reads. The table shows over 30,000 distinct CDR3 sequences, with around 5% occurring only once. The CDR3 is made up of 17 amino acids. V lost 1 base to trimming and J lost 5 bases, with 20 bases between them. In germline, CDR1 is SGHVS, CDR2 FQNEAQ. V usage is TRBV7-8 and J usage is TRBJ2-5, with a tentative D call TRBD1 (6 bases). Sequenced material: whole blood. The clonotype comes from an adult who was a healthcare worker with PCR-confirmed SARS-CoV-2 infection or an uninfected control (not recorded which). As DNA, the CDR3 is TGTGCCAGCAGCTTAGGGCGCACAGGGTTTGGTAGGGAGACCCAGTACTTC. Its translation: CASSLGRTGFGRETQYF. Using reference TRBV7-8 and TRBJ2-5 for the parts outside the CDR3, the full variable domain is GAGVSQSPRYKVAKRGQDVALRCDPISGHVSLFWYQQALGQGPEFLTYFQNEAQLDKSGLPSDRFFAERPEGSVSTLKIQRTQQEDSAVYLCASSLGRTGFGRETQYFGPGTRLLVL.